The 14 T cell receptor beta chains in this list originate from one sample, sequenced in a study of cytomegalovirus exposure and HLA in healthy donors. PCR used 60 Vbeta primers and 13 Jbeta primers. Profiling relied on immunoSEQ multiplex PCR, and the TCRdb table lists in-frame clones only, not all of them. Of some 180,000 clones detected, approximately 85% appear once; the ten largest clones hold 2.5%. Sequenced sample: PBMCs. Receptors originate from a man between 25 and 39 years old in good health and CMV-seropositive.

The rearrangement links TRBV6-5 to TRBJ2-1, with TRBD1 matching over 7 bases. Germline CDR1 is MNHEY and CDR2 is SVGAGI. The CDR3 covers 13 residues. V shed 5 bases and J 11 bases; nucleotides not matched to a gene: 9. For the CDR3, the DNA is TGTGCCAGCAGTCCAGAGGGACAGCGAAAGCAGTTCTTC. This sequence encodes CASSPEGQRKQFF.

This chain links TRBV5-1 with TRBJ2-6; unclear D gene. The CDR3 sequence is 14 residues long. Germline V lookup: CDR1 SGHRS, CDR2 YFSETQ. Trimming cost V 3 bases and J 0 bases, with 4 bases left between them. Written as DNA, the CDR3 is TGCGCCAGCAGCTCTTACTCTGGGGCCAACGTCCTGACTTTC. This codes for CASSSYSGANVLTF.

J is TRBJ1-3 and V is TRBV5-4; 12 nucleotides match TRBD1. J lost 8 bases, V lost 4 bases, and 4 bases had no gene match. CDR1 is SGHNT, CDR2 YYREEE, per germline (reference sequence). This CDR3 has 14 residues. CDR3 nucleotides: TGTGCCAGCAGCGAGGGACAGGGGGCACACACCATATATTTT. Translated: CASSEGQGAHTIYF.

The chain carries TRBV28 and TRBJ2-3, with TRBD2 matching 9 bases. V was pared by 8 bases and J by 0 bases, with 3 bases of the junction left unmatched. The CDR3 is 14 residues long. Per germline, CDR1 MDHEN and CDR2 SYDVKM. CDR3 DNA sequence: TGTGCCAGCGGCGGGGGGGCTAGCACAGATACGCAGTATTTT. This translates into CASGGGASTDTQYF. Full variable domain (missing parts from reference TRBV28 and TRBJ2-3): DVKVTQSSRYLVKRTGEKVFLECVQDMDHENMFWYRQDPGLGLRLIYFSYDVKMKEKGDIPEGYSVSREKKERFSLILESASTNQTSMYLCASGGGASTDTQYFGPGTRLTVL.

The CDR3 sequence: CASSLYPGSWEKLFF. CDR3 bases: TGTGCCAGCAGTTTATACCCGGGTTCTTGGGAAAAACTGTTTTTT. This chain uses TRBV27 with TRBJ1-4; D gene uncertain. Germline CDR1 MNHEY, CDR2 SMNVEV (reference sequence). This CDR3 is built from 15 residues. V was clipped by 1 base and J by 8 bases, with 14 bases between them.

The CDR3 here is CASNRVSNQPQHF. The DNA of the CDR3 is TGTGCCAGTAACAGGGTTAGCAATCAGCCCCAGCATTTT. The chain has TRBV10-3 and TRBJ1-5; tentative D call: TRBD1 (6 bases). There are 13 residues in the CDR3. V lost 10 bases, J lost 0 bases, and 10 bases lay in between. Germline V gene data show CDR1 as ENHRY and CDR2 as SYGVKD.

The chain couples TRBV28 to TRBJ2-3, with TRBD2 matching 11 bases. The CDR3 loop spans 19 amino acids. V dropped 6 bases and J dropped 0; count of bases not matched to a gene: 14. Germline V lookup: CDR1 MDHEN, CDR2 SYDVKM. CDR3 protein: CASSRIAGGGLISTDTQYF. CDR3 DNA sequence: TGTGCCAGCAGCCGAATAGCGGGAGGGGGGTTAATTAGCACAGATACGCAGTATTTT.

In this sample, this clone turned up once. The chain has TRBV19 and TRBJ2-2; no reliable D call. Germline V gene sequence: CDR1 LNHDA, CDR2 SQIVND (reference sequence). This CDR3 is built from 15 residues. V shed 1 base and J shed 6 bases, with 12 bases lying between them. The DNA for the CDR3 is TGTGCCAGTAGTATAGGGCAGGTCGGCGCCGGGGAGCTGTTTTTT. Translated, it gives CASSIGQVGAGELFF.

The CDR3 DNA reads TGTGCCAGCAGCCCAAGAATGGAGAGAAGGAACACTGAAGCTTTCTTT. It translates to CASSPRMERRNTEAFF. The chain combines TRBV7-8 with TRBJ1-1; no clear D gene. Germline V gene lookup returns CDR1 SGHVS and CDR2 FQNEAQ. CDR3 length: 16 residues. V lost 5 bases to trimming and J lost 1 base, with 17 bases between them.

Only one count was recorded for this clone. Additional DNA sequences in this sample encode the identical CDR3. The chain couples TRBV5-1 to TRBJ2-7, with TRBD1 matching 9 bases. CDR1 and CDR2 from the germline V gene are SGHRS and YFSETQ. This CDR3 is 15 amino acids long. The trim removed 0 bases at V and 5 bases at J, leaving 6 bases unmatched. The CDR3: CASSLGTGVAHEQYV. DNA of the CDR3: TGCGCCAGCAGCTTGGGGACAGGGGTGGCCCACGAGCAGTACGTC.

The chain has TRBV18 and TRBJ1-5; D gene uncertain. CDR3 length equals 15 residues. Trimming pared 5 bases from V and 1 base from J, leaving 12 bases between. Germline V gene lookup returns CDR1 KGHSH and CDR2 LQKENI. Written as DNA, the CDR3 is TGTGCCAGCTCATTGGCGGGCGAAAGCAATCAGCCCCAGCATTTT. This encodes CASSLAGESNQPQHF. Combining the CDR3 with reference TRBV18 and TRBJ1-5 gives the whole variable domain NAGVMQNPRHLVRRRGQEARLRCSPMKGHSHVYWYRQLPEEGLKFMVYLQKENIIDESGMPKERFSAEFPKEGPSILRIQQVVRGDSAAYFCASSLAGESNQPQHFGDGTRLSIL.

V and J are TRBV14 and TRBJ2-7; 7 positions agree with TRBD1. The CDR3 contains 15 residues. V lost 0 bases and J lost 3; bases outside the gene matches: 5. Germline V gene lookup returns CDR1 SGHDN and CDR2 FVKESK. The CDR3 loop reads CASSQDRRQGYEQYF. DNA for the CDR3: TGTGCCAGCAGCCAAGATAGGAGACAGGGCTACGAGCAGTACTTC.

As for this clone: At one of its ends the junction is not consistent with the germline gene, which may arise from a read error. V gene TRBV27 combines with J gene TRBJ2-7; 7 bases line up with TRBD2. The length of the CDR3 is 13 residues. Germline V gene sequence: CDR1 MNHEY, CDR2 SMNVEV (reference sequence). This CDR3 is CASSSFGGYWLSF. Written as DNA, the CDR3 is TGTGCCAGCAGTTCCTTCGGGGGGTACTGGTTGAGCTTC.

The chain joins TRBV5-6 to TRBJ2-7; TRBD2 agrees at 10 bases. Per germline, CDR1 SGHDT and CDR2 YYEEEE. V trimming: 4 bases; J trimming: 4 bases; junction bases outside the gene matches: 5. The CDR3 length is 14 residues. The CDR3 region is CASSPSGSAYEQYF. CDR3 DNA: TGTGCCAGCAGCCCTAGCGGGAGTGCTTACGAGCAGTACTTC.